This T cell receptor (beta chain) was observed in a study of OX40 agonist ivuxolimab in advanced cancers. Study details: Partial responses, seen in three patients, involved one hepatocellular carcinoma and two cutaneous melanomas.

TCRdb's table, derived via immunoSEQ multiplex PCR, lists solely in-frame clones and lacks some. Here the sample spans about 69,000 clones, about nine tenths being singletons. Germline-derived CDR1 and CDR2 are SGHTS and YDEGEE. The CDR3 covers 10 residues. The specimen was CD4+ or CD8+ T cells sorted from blood, collected in a trial of the OX40 agonist ivuxolimab. The TCR comes from an adult with an advanced solid tumor such as melanoma, head and neck, liver or kidney cancer. This sequence joins TRBV5-8 and TRBJ2-1, with a weak D call TRBD2 (5 bases). CDR3 coding DNA: TGTGCTAAAGAGGGCCATGAGCAGTTCTTC. This translates into CAKEGHEQFF.